The 17 T cell receptor beta chains presented below share a single source sample, sequenced in a study of T cells after yellow fever vaccination. TCRdb fed the 5' RACE reads into MiXCR, producing one record per CDR3 protein. Among 200,000 to 300,000 distinct CDR3 sequences listed, roughly 13% were seen once. Here the sequenced sample was CD4+ T cells sorted from PBMCs, taken 45 days after the yellow fever booster vaccination. Receptors were obtained from a man aged 30-40 years who received the YFV17D yellow fever vaccine.

This clonotype is medium-sized in the sample. The chain recombines TRBV12-3 or TRBV12-4 with TRBJ2-1, with 14 bases aligning to TRBD2. The length of the CDR3 is 14 residues. Trimming cost V 8 bases and J 9 bases; bases outside gene matches: 6. The CDR3 spells CASVGLAGVIEQFF. In nucleotides, the CDR3 is TGTGCCAGCGTGGGACTAGCGGGAGTGATTGAGCAGTTCTTC.

This clonotype was seen a few times. The chain combines TRBV7-2 with TRBJ2-5, with D tentatively TRBD2 (6 bases). The CDR3 loop spans 15 amino acids. Germline CDR1 and CDR2: SGHTA and FQGNSA. V lost 0 bases to trimming and J lost 0 bases, with 8 bases between them. The DNA for the CDR3 is TGTGCCAGCAGCTTAGCGGGAGGTTACCAAGAGACCCAGTACTTC. It translates to CASSLAGGYQETQYF.

The rearrangement uses TRBV11-2 and TRBJ2-5, with 10 nucleotides matching TRBD1. Looked up from germline, CDR1 is SGHAT and CDR2 is FQNNGV. V lost 0 bases and J lost 5; bases outside the gene matches: 9. This CDR3 is built from 17 residues. DNA for the CDR3: TGTGCCAGCAGCTTAGAACCCGGGACAGGGGATCGGGAGACCCAGTACTTC. Amino acids: CASSLEPGTGDRETQYF. Looking up the rest from reference TRBV11-2 and TRBJ2-5 gives the full variable domain: EAGVAQSPRYKIIEKRQSVAFWCNPISGHATLYWYQQILGQGPKLLIQFQNNGVVDDSQLPKDRFSAERLKGVDSTLKIQPAKLEDSAVYLCASSLEPGTGDRETQYFGPGTRLLVL.

This clonotype turned up a few times. The genes are TRBV5-1 and TRBJ2-7; D remains unclear. The CDR3 has 14 amino acids. V was pared by 2 bases and J by 6 bases, with 15 bases between. CDR1 SGHRS and CDR2 YFSETQ come from the germline V gene. CDR3 bases: TGCGCCAGCAGCTTCGGTAATGATGTCTCCGAGCAGTACTTC. This translates into CASSFGNDVSEQYF.

This clonotype was observed a few times. J is TRBJ1-1 and V is TRBV7-8, with 8 bases lining up with TRBD1. V dropped 5 bases and J dropped 11; count of bases not matched to a gene: 7. The CDR3 extends over 12 amino acids. Germline CDR1 and CDR2: SGHVS and FQNEAQ. CDR3 amino acids: CASSRGQGPAFF. DNA of the CDR3: TGTGCCAGCAGCCGAGGACAGGGCCCCGCTTTCTTT.

A remark on this clonotype: This could be a read error, since a much larger clone is one nucleotide away. The V and J genes are TRBV4-2 and TRBJ1-3; D is unclear. The CDR3 has 15 amino acids. The germline V gene has CDR1 LGHNA and CDR2 YNFKEQ. CDR3 DNA sequence: TGTTCCAGCAGCCACGAGTCGAGCTCTGGAAACACCATATATTTT. Residues: CSSSHESSSGNTIYF.

In this sample, this clonotype turned up many times. The rearrangement joins TRBV2 to TRBJ2-3; 7 nucleotides line up with TRBD1. The junction had 4 bases not matched to a gene; V was cut back by 7 bases and J by 0 bases. Germline lookup yields CDR1 SNHLY and CDR2 FYNNEI. The CDR3 runs to 14 residues. CDR3 region: CASNRDSSTDTQYF. The CDR3 DNA follows: TGTGCCAGCAACCGGGACAGTAGCACAGATACGCAGTATTTT.

This clonotype has only a few counts. The chain has TRBV5-1 and TRBJ2-1, with a tentative D call TRBD2 (6 bases). The germline V gene encodes CDR1 SGHRS and CDR2 YFSETQ. This CDR3 is built from 14 residues. V lost 1 base, J lost 6 bases, and 11 bases lay in between. The CDR3 region has the DNA TGCGCCAGCAGCTTGATGGGAGCGGGCAATGAGCAGTTCTTC. The encoded protein is CASSLMGAGNEQFF. Looking up the rest from reference TRBV5-1 and TRBJ2-1 gives the full variable domain: KAGVTQTPRYLIKTRGQQVTLSCSPISGHRSVSWYQQTPGQGLQFLFEYFSETQRNKGNFPGRFSGRQFSNSRSEMNVSTLELGDSALYLCASSLMGAGNEQFFGPGTRLTVL.

About this clonotype: A read error may account for a junction end that differs from germline. J is TRBJ1-1 and V is TRBV7-9; D may be TRBD1 (5 bases). The CDR3 is made up of 14 amino acids. Germline lookup yields CDR1 SEHNR and CDR2 FQNEAQ (reference sequence). CDR3 residues: CASTLGPGSTEAFF. The CDR3 region has the DNA TGTGCCAGCACCTTAGGCCCAGGGTCCACTGAAGCTTTCTTT.

The sample holds many counts of this clonotype. J is TRBJ2-1 and V is TRBV12-3 or TRBV12-4; no clear D. V shed 3 bases and J shed 6 bases, with 6 bases lying between them. The CDR3 spans 12 residues. CDR3 DNA sequence: TGTGCCAGCAGTTTCAACAGCAATGAGCAGTTCTTC. It encodes CASSFNSNEQFF.

This clonotype was seen ten or more times. The chain links TRBV20-1 to TRBJ2-1; D is possibly TRBD1 (6 bases). Between the trimmed V and J ends, which lost 4 bases and 2 bases, there was a span of 9 bases. CDR1 and CDR2 (germline): DFQATT, SNEGSKA (reference sequence). The length of the CDR3 is 13 residues. CDR3 bases: TGCAGTGCTAAGGGACATACCTACAATGAGCAGTTCTTC. It yields the protein CSAKGHTYNEQFF.

This clonotype appeared many times. The chain recombines TRBV28 with TRBJ2-3; D might be TRBD2 (6 bases). The CDR3 consists of 14 residues. Germline-derived CDR1 and CDR2 are MDHEN and SYDVKM. V dropped 4 bases and J dropped 1 base, with 9 bases sitting between them. CDR3 sequence reads: CASSSTSGTDTQYF. Here the CDR3 DNA reads TGTGCCAGCAGTTCGACTAGTGGCACAGATACGCAGTATTTT.

The genes are TRBV6-1 and TRBJ1-6, with D hard to call. CDR1 and CDR2 (germline): MNHNS, SASEGT. Trimming cost V 5 bases and J 7 bases, with 12 bases left between them. This CDR3 contains 14 residues. This CDR3 reads CASSLVQRNSPLHF. The CDR3 DNA follows: TGTGCCAGCAGTCTGGTACAGAGAAATTCACCCCTCCACTTT.

This clonotype was seen many times. The chain carries TRBV20-1 and TRBJ1-1; D is uncertain. Germline assignment: CDR1 DFQATT and CDR2 SNEGSKA (reference sequence). With 3 bases removed from V and 3 bases from J, the gap between germline ends came to 11 bases. The CDR3 is 13 residues long. CDR3 in amino acids: CSASAGFDTEAFF. CDR3 DNA sequence: TGCAGTGCTAGCGCAGGTTTTGACACTGAAGCTTTCTTT.

In the case of this clonotype: A much larger clone sits a single nucleotide away, making a read error possible. The CDR3 is CSAHTGQGGYEHYF. The CDR3 DNA is TGCAGTGCTCATACGGGACAGGGTGGCTACGAGCATTACTTC. The chain employs TRBV20-1 and TRBJ2-7; 9 bases map to TRBD1. The germline gives CDR1 DFQATT, CDR2 SNEGSKA (reference sequence). CDR3 length equals 14 residues.

This clonotype was picked up a small number of times. The chain joins TRBV12-3 or TRBV12-4 to TRBJ1-5; TRBD1 aligns across 8 bases. CDR3 length: 14 amino acids. The V and J ends lost 6 bases and 7 bases, in that order; junction bases with no gene match: 8. As DNA, the CDR3 is TGTGCCAGCAGCCCTACAGGGGGGGTACAGCCCCAGCATTTT. Residues: CASSPTGGVQPQHF.

This clonotype showed up just a few times. The chain carries TRBV5-4 and TRBJ2-7; 11 bases match TRBD2. Germline values: CDR1 SGHNT, CDR2 YYREEE (reference sequence). V dropped 2 bases and J dropped 5; count of bases not matched to a gene: 12. The CDR3 consists of 17 residues. CDR3 residues: CASSLVAGGPLPDEQYF. For the CDR3, the DNA is TGTGCCAGCAGCTTAGTAGCGGGAGGGCCCCTTCCAGACGAGCAGTACTTC.